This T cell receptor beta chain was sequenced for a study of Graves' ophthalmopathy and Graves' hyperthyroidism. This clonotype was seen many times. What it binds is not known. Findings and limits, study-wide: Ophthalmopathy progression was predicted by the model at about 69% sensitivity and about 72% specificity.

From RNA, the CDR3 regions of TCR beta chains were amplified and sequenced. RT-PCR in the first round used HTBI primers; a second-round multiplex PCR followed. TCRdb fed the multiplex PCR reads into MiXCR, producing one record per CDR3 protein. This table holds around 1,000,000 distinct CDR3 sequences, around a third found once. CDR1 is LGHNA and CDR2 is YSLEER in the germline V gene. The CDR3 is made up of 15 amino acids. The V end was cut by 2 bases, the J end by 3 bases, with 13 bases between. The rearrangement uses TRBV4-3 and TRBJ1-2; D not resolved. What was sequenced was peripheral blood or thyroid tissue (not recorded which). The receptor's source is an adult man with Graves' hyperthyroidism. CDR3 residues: CASSQWDGLDYGYTF. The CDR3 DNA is TGCGCCAGCAGCCAATGGGATGGTCTGGACTATGGCTACACCTTC.